The 12 T cell receptor beta chains below were found in one sample sequenced in a study of cytomegalovirus exposure and HLA in healthy donors. Both 60 Vbeta primers and 13 Jbeta primers went into the PCR. Clones were sequenced by immunoSEQ multiplex PCR, and TCRdb holds only the in-frame ones, with some missing. This table holds about 160,000 clones, nearly 80% found once. Sequencing was carried out using PBMCs. The origin of the receptors is a man between 18 and 29 years old in good health and CMV-seropositive.

The V call is TRBV4-3, the J call TRBJ2-1; 10 nucleotides line up with TRBD2. The germline CDR1 and CDR2 sequences are LGHNA and YSLEER. The CDR3 has 16 residues. Trimming removed 5 bases from V and 13 bases from J; junction bases left unmatched: 17. The CDR3 nucleotides are TGCGCCAGCAGCTCTAGACTAGCGGGCCTCGGGGACCCTCAGTTCTTC. Its translation is CASSSRLAGLGDPQFF.

A few counts support this clone. This sequence joins TRBV7-9 and TRBJ2-1; D is unresolved. Germline V gene data show CDR1 as SEHNR and CDR2 as FQNEAQ (reference sequence). The CDR3 has 15 residues. The V and J ends lost 1 base and 5 bases respectively, with 12 bases between them. CDR3 amino acids: CASSLVVAVNNEQFF. The CDR3 DNA follows: TGTGCCAGCAGCTTAGTCGTGGCTGTCAACAATGAGCAGTTCTTC.

This chain joins TRBV2 and TRBJ1-5; no clear D gene. V was trimmed by 8 bases and J by 4 bases, leaving 12 bases between them. CDR1 is SNHLY, CDR2 FYNNEI, per germline. The CDR3 has 13 residues. CDR3 nucleotides: TGTGCCAGCCACCTTTACACGAATCAGCCCCAGCATTTT. It is translated as CASHLYTNQPQHF.

In this sample, this clone turned up once. The chain couples TRBV7-9 to TRBJ2-1; 8 nucleotides match TRBD1. The germline V gene encodes CDR1 SEHNR and CDR2 FQNEAQ (reference sequence). V gave up 4 bases and J gave up 6 bases; unmatched junction bases: 5. The CDR3 extends over 14 amino acids. CDR3 coding DNA: TGTGCCAGCAGCTCCCGGGACAGGTTCAATGAGCAGTTCTTC. It specifies CASSSRDRFNEQFF.

The chain combines TRBV25-1 with TRBJ2-7, with 8 nucleotides matching TRBD1. The V segment lost 7 bases and the J segment 7 bases; nucleotides outside the gene matches: 12. The CDR3 totals 14 residues. Germline-derived CDR1 and CDR2 are MGHDK and SYGVNS. CDR3 sequence reads: CASTPGTGSFEQYF. The CDR3 region has the DNA TGTGCCAGCACCCCCGGGACAGGTTCGTTTGAGCAGTACTTC.

CDR3 DNA: TGTGCCACCAGCAGAGTAGGACATTTGTCCGAGACCCAGTACTTC. This translates into CATSRVGHLSETQYF. J is TRBJ2-5 and V is TRBV15; perhaps TRBD1 as D (5 bases). In germline, CDR1 is LNHNV, CDR2 YYDKDF (reference sequence). This CDR3 region has 15 residues. Between the trimmed V and J ends, which lost 1 base and 5 bases, there was a span of 14 bases.

This chain links TRBV12-5 with TRBJ2-7; TRBD1 matches at 8 bases. Germline V lookup: CDR1 LGHNT, CDR2 FRNRAP. Trimming cost V 4 bases and J 2 bases; bases outside gene matches: 4. The CDR3 is 14 residues long. CDR3 amino acids: CASGSQGATYEQYF. The CDR3 bases are TGTGCTAGTGGTTCCCAGGGGGCGACCTACGAGCAGTACTTC.

The chain employs TRBV2 and TRBJ2-5, with 12 bases lining up with TRBD1. Germline trimming cut 0 bases from V and 4 bases from J; bases unmatched to any gene: 6. The CDR3 runs to 17 residues. Germline values: CDR1 SNHLY, CDR2 FYNNEI. The CDR3: CASSEALRDRGLETQYF. Here the CDR3 DNA reads TGTGCCAGCAGTGAAGCGCTGAGGGACAGGGGGCTAGAGACCCAGTACTTC.

This sequence joins TRBV7-9 and TRBJ2-5; 11 nucleotides agree with TRBD1. The CDR3 loop spans 17 amino acids. V was clipped by 5 bases and J by 4 bases; unmatched bases: 12. CDR1 and CDR2 from the germline V gene are SEHNR and FQNEAQ (reference sequence). This CDR3 is CASSDGHGQGAAETQYF. The CDR3 region has the DNA TGTGCCAGCAGCGACGGACACGGACAGGGGGCGGCAGAGACCCAGTACTTC.

This clone was seen a single time. J is TRBJ1-1 and V is TRBV7-3; 7 nucleotides align to TRBD1. Germline loops: CDR1 SGHTA, CDR2 FQGTGA. The CDR3 spans 14 residues. V was pared by 5 bases and J by 4 bases, with 7 bases of the junction left unmatched. DNA of the CDR3: TGTGCCAGCAGCGCGACAGGGATGGGCACTGAAGCTTTCTTT. Translating gives CASSATGMGTEAFF.

V and J are TRBV4-1 and TRBJ1-1; weak D call: TRBD1 (5 bases). From germline, CDR1 is MGHRA and CDR2 YSYEKL. There are 16 residues in the CDR3. The V end was cut by 0 bases, the J end by 0 bases, with 11 bases between. The CDR3 region is CASSQDGQGLNTEAFF. The CDR3 coding sequence is TGCGCCAGCAGCCAAGATGGTCAGGGTCTGAACACTGAAGCTTTCTTT.

A note on this clone: No DNA is shown, since the ends of the CDR3 on it are uncertain; the CDR3 is the one TCRdb lists. V and J are TRBV25-1 and TRBJ2-1; TRBD2 is the table's D call and was not checked against the DNA. The germline CDR1 and CDR2 sequences are MGHDK and SYGVNS. From its first to its last residue, the CDR3 has 15 amino acids. The CDR3 region is CASSDGLWRGSEQFF.